A single sample is the source of the 19 T cell receptor beta chains below, sequenced in a study of T cells after yellow fever vaccination. TCRdb ran MiXCR on the 5' RACE reads and lists one entry per CDR3 protein. The repertoire has 300,000 to 350,000 distinct CDR3 sequences, approximately 4.5% of them found once; the top ten carry roughly a fifth. This specimen was PBMCs, taken 15 days after the yellow fever booster vaccination. The receptors were gathered from a man between 18 and 35 years old who received the YFV17D yellow fever vaccine.

This clonotype appeared a few times. The V call is TRBV29-1, the J call TRBJ1-2; perhaps TRBD1 as D (5 bases). Trimming took off 6 bases at V and 8 bases at J, with 10 bases between the two ends. Germline V CDR1 and CDR2: SQVTM, ANQGSEA. CDR3 length: 10 amino acids. Here the CDR3 reads CSVGGEGYTF. The CDR3 nucleotides read TGCAGCGTCGGGGGAGAGGGCTACACCTTC.

Many counts were recorded for this clonotype. The gene calls are TRBV6-5 and TRBJ2-5; D is possibly TRBD1 or TRBD2 (5 bases each). Between the trimmed V and J ends, which lost 2 bases and 4 bases, there was a span of 14 bases. Germline V CDR1 and CDR2: MNHEY, SVGAGI. The CDR3 consists of 15 residues. The CDR3 sequence: CASSYMPLGRETQYF. CDR3 nucleotide sequence: TGTGCCAGCAGTTACATGCCACTGGGACGAGAGACCCAGTACTTC.

The sample holds many counts of this clonotype. The chain uses TRBV12-3 or TRBV12-4 and TRBJ1-1; 11 positions match TRBD1. The J segment lost 8 bases and the V segment lost 7 bases, leaving 9 bases of the junction unmatched. The CDR3 runs 14 residues. CDR3 loop: CASIRTGGWTEAFF. DNA of the CDR3: TGTGCCAGCATTCGGACAGGGGGCTGGACGGAAGCTTTCTTT.

In its sample, this clonotype was seen a few times. The rearrangement links TRBV9 to TRBJ1-1; TRBD1 matches 8 bases. This CDR3 contains 15 residues. The junction had 6 bases not matched to a gene; V was cut back by 5 bases and J by 0 bases. Germline assignment: CDR1 SGDLS and CDR2 YYNGEE. The CDR3 protein is CASRTGEFVNTEAFF. CDR3 DNA sequence: TGTGCCAGCAGGACAGGGGAGTTCGTGAACACTGAAGCTTTCTTT.

This clonotype was picked up many times. V gene TRBV12-3 or TRBV12-4 combines with J gene TRBJ2-5; possible D gene TRBD2, 5 bases. Trimming shortened V by 2 bases and J by 2 bases, and 12 bases separated the two germline ends. The CDR3 is 15 amino acids. CDR3 sequence reads: CASSLSSGGQETQYF. CDR3 nucleotide sequence: TGTGCCAGCAGTTTAAGCAGCGGCGGGCAAGAGACCCAGTACTTC.

This clonotype has ten or more counts. The CDR3 loop reads CASSLDGPRDTEAFF. CDR3 in DNA: TGCGCCAGCAGCTTGGATGGGCCGAGGGACACTGAAGCTTTCTTT. The chain uses TRBV5-1 and TRBJ1-1, with unresolved D. CDR1 SGHRS and CDR2 YFSETQ come from the germline V gene. V was pared by 0 bases and J by 3 bases, with 12 bases between. The CDR3 contains 15 residues.

The chain links TRBV7-9 to TRBJ1-5; 7 nucleotides agree with TRBD1. V lost 4 bases and J lost 7; bases outside the gene matches: 7. The CDR3 extends over 14 amino acids. Germline CDR1 is SEHNR and CDR2 is FQNEAQ (reference sequence). The CDR3 DNA is TGTGCCAGCAGCTCGACAGGGTCGGAACAGCCCCAGCATTTT. This encodes CASSSTGSEQPQHF.

This clonotype was seen repeatedly, ten times or more. The chain links TRBV12-3 or TRBV12-4 to TRBJ2-2; maybe TRBD1 (6 bases). This CDR3 spans 17 amino acids. Trimming cost V 6 bases and J 10 bases, with 27 bases left between them. Here the CDR3 reads CASSTMPSDRRSPELFF. CDR3 DNA: TGTGCCAGCAGCACAATGCCCTCCGACAGGCGGTCCCCGGAGCTGTTTTTT.

This chain connects TRBV20-1 to TRBJ2-3, with 9 bases that match TRBD2. This CDR3 spans 14 amino acids. CDR1 is DFQATT and CDR2 is SNEGSKA in the germline V gene (reference sequence). With V trimmed by 5 bases and J by 2 bases, 5 bases remained unmatched. The CDR3 is CSAGRGGNTDTQYF. The CDR3 DNA reads TGCAGTGCTGGGCGGGGGGGAAACACAGATACGCAGTATTTT.

This clonotype was seen at least ten times. The genes are TRBV7-2 and TRBJ1-1; D ambiguous. Per the germline V gene, CDR1 is SGHTA and CDR2 is FQGNSA. V lost 5 bases and J 2 bases, leaving 18 bases between the germline ends. The length of the CDR3 is 16 residues. CDR3 sequence: CASSLLFSPVNTEAFF. The CDR3, as DNA: TGTGCCAGCAGCCTTCTATTCTCTCCGGTAAACACTGAAGCTTTCTTT.

This clonotype has ten or more counts. The chain has TRBV10-3 and TRBJ1-1, with TRBD1 matching over 9 bases. With V trimmed by 10 bases and J by 3 bases, 6 bases remained unmatched. Per germline, CDR1 ENHRY and CDR2 SYGVKD. This CDR3 spans 13 amino acids. CDR3 protein: CATSTGGYTEAFF. In DNA form, the CDR3 reads TGTGCCACCTCGACAGGGGGATACACTGAAGCTTTCTTT.

The gene calls are TRBV4-2 and TRBJ1-2; D gene ambiguous. V was trimmed by 0 bases and J by 7 bases, leaving 9 bases between them. Germline values: CDR1 LGHNA, CDR2 YNFKEQ. The CDR3 has 13 amino acids. The CDR3 DNA is TGTGCCAGCAGCCAAGATCTGAGGGTTGGCTACACCTTC. Its translation is CASSQDLRVGYTF.

The CDR3 coding sequence is TGTGCCAGCAGCCAAGATATCGGGGCAGGGAACAATGAGCAGTTCTTC. This encodes CASSQDIGAGNNEQFF. The chain carries TRBV14 and TRBJ2-1; D may correspond to TRBD1 or TRBD2 (5 bases each). This CDR3 region has 16 residues. Trimming removed 0 bases from V and 5 bases from J, with 14 bases in between. Looked up from germline, CDR1 is SGHDN and CDR2 is FVKESK.

Many counts were recorded for this clonotype. The chain employs TRBV2 and TRBJ2-1, with 11 bases that match TRBD2. V lost 3 bases to trimming and J lost 4 bases; unmatched junction nucleotides: 2. The CDR3 runs to 15 residues. CDR1 is SNHLY, CDR2 FYNNEI, per germline. The CDR3 spells CASSDRLAGYNEQFF. Here the CDR3 DNA reads TGTGCCAGCAGTGACCGACTAGCGGGGTACAATGAGCAGTTCTTC.

This clonotype was detected many times. V and J are TRBV20-1 and TRBJ2-1; D could derive from TRBD1 or TRBD2 (5 bases each). From germline, CDR1 is DFQATT and CDR2 SNEGSKA (reference sequence). The V gene lost 0 bases and the J gene lost 8 bases, with 20 bases spanning the gap. The CDR3 spans 16 residues. The CDR3 DNA is TGCAGTGCTAGAGATGTCGCGACAACCCGAGGGGATGAGCAGTTCTTC. This sequence encodes CSARDVATTRGDEQFF.

This clonotype was found many times. The V gene is TRBV5-1, the J gene TRBJ2-5; a weak D match, TRBD1 (5 bases). There are 13 residues in the CDR3. Germline lookup yields CDR1 SGHRS and CDR2 YFSETQ. V lost 4 bases, J lost 1 base, and 8 bases lay in between. CDR3 loop: CASSRQTQETQYF. DNA of the CDR3: TGCGCCAGCAGCCGACAGACCCAAGAGACCCAGTACTTC.

The chain employs TRBV19 and TRBJ2-7, with a tentative D call TRBD1 (6 bases). The ends were cut back, 11 bases at V and 7 bases at J, with 15 bases in the middle. This CDR3 is built from 11 residues. CDR1 is LNHDA, CDR2 SQIVND, per germline (reference sequence). CDR3 nucleotides: TGTGCCCCCAGTGGGGGCCGGGAGCAGTACGTC. Amino acids: CAPSGGREQYV.

The chain carries TRBV4-3 and TRBJ1-2; unclear D gene. The CDR3 has 15 amino acids. V was shortened by 4 bases and J by 1 base, with 13 bases between the two germline ends. Germline loops: CDR1 LGHNA, CDR2 YSLEER. For the CDR3, the DNA is TGCGCCAGCAGCCTCAACCCGCGGGATAACTATGGCTACACCTTC. Protein sequence: CASSLNPRDNYGYTF.

This clonotype showed up many times. The CDR3 bases are TGTGCCAGCAGCCAAGGGCGGGGCTTTGGCCAAGAGACCCAGTACTTC. Protein: CASSQGRGFGQETQYF. The gene calls are TRBV3-1 and TRBJ2-5; tentatively, D is TRBD2 (6 bases). From germline, CDR1 is LGHDT and CDR2 YNNKEL (reference sequence). This CDR3 has 16 residues. The ends were cut back, 1 base at V and 1 base at J, with 13 bases in the middle.